This entry describes one T cell receptor (beta chain). Its antigen is as yet unknown. Sequencing used immunoSEQ multiplex PCR; TCRdb keeps in-frame clones, though not all of them. The data show about 700,000 clones, roughly 70% seen once. The CDR3 has 13 amino acids. Germline CDR1 is SGHVS and CDR2 is FQNEAQ. With 4 bases removed from V and 6 bases from J, the gap between germline ends came to 13 bases. The record originates from a study of shared clonotypes between healthy human individuals. Regarding the study as a whole: Shared clonotypes: about 5.3% naive CD4, approximately 3.4% naive CD8, less than 2.5% memory CD4, roughly 0.4% memory CD8.

The clonotype originates from a woman aged 25-40 years in good health. The sequenced material came from memory CD4+ T cells sorted from blood. The subset denotes: CD45RA-negative fraction. The chain employs TRBV7-8 and TRBJ2-7, with a tentative D call TRBD2 (6 bases). The CDR3 DNA follows: TGTGCCAGCAGCTCGGGACTGTCTCGCGAGCAGTACTTC. This sequence encodes CASSSGLSREQYF.